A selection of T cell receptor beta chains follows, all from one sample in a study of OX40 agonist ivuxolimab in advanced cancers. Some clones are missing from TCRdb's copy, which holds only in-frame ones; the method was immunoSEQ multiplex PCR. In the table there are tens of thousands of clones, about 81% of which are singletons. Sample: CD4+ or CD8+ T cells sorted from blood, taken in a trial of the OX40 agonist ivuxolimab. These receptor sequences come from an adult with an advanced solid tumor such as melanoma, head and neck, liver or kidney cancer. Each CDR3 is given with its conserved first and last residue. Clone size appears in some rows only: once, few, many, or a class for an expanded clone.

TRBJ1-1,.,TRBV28,CASSFRDRGTTEAFF
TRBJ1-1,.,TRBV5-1,CASSLEQGFTEAFF
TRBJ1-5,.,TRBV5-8,CASSFAKGSANQPQHF
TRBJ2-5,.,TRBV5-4,CASSLVDRRETQYF
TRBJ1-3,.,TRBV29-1,CSVLTTGGNTIYF
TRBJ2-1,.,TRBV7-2,CASSAYNEQFF
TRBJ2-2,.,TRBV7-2,CASSTGLAGGNTGELFF
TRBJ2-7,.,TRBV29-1,CSVDVASGSYEQYF
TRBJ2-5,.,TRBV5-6,CASSSGGLGGDGETQYF
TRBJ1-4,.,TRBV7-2,CASSSLPVQGFTNEKLFF
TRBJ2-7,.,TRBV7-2,CASSSSRDSYEQYF
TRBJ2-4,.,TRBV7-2,CASSLMLAAKNIQYF
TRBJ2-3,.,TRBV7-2,CASSLLTDTQYF
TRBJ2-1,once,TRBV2,CASGRTGRNNEQFF
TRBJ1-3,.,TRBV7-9,CASSLGHAGNTIYF
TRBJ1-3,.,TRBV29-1,CSVDFRGLGNTIYF
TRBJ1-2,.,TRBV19,CASSTRGNPNYGYTF
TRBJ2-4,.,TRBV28,CASSLNGGYIQYF
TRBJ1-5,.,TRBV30,CAWSRDNAADGNQPQHF
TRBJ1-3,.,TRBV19,CATSDLPENTIYF
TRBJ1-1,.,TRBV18,CASSPAGEMNTEAFF
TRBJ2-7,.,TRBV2,CASRDTGSQRGPQYF
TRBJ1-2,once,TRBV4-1,CASSQETTRQGLRVTNYGYTF
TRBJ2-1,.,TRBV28,CASSLGGLIHNEQFF
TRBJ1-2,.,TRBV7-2,CASSLDRVGYTF
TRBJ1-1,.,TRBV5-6,CASSLATQGAFF
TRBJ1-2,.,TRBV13,CASSFGRANYGYTF
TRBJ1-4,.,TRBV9,CASSVKSQVNEKLFF
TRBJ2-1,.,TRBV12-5,CASAPGQGARNEQFF
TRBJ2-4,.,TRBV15,CATSRDLVGAKNIQYF
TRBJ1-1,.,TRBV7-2,CASSLEDLNTEAFF
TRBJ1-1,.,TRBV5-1,CASSLIGTLNTEAFF
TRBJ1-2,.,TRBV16,CASSLTALNYGYTF
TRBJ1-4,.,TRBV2,CASSGGMGSATNEKLFF
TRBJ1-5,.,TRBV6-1,CASSEGLYGNQPQHF
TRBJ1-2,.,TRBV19,CASSIPGSNYGYTF
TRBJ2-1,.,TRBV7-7,CASSQTRTSGNNEQFF
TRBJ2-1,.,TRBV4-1,CASSQGLAGVGEQFF
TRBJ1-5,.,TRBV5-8,CASSLVQPQHF
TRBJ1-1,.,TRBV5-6,CASSPGAIGDSEAFF
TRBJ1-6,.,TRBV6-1,CASSEVRRSPLHF
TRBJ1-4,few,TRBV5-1,CASSNQGSTNEKLFF
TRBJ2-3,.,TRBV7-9,CASKLAGTLTDTQYF
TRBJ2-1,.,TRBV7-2,CASSSTPGTTQFF
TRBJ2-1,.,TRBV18,CASSPSGLSYNEQFF
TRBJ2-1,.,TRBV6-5,CASSKLAGGNNEQFF
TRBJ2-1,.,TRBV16,CASNLQGAAYNEQFF
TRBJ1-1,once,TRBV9,CASSPNRNTEAFF
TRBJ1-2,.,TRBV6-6,CASSGDGGGGYTF
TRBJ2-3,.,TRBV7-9,CASSLVGGGPSDTQYF
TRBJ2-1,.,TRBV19,CATKRQGASNEQFF
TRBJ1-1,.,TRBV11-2,CASSLRTGLNTEAFF
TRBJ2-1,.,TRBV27,CASSLDNEQFF
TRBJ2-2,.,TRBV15,CATSMTGLADTGELFF